The T cell receptor (beta chain) under discussion was sequenced for a study of shared clonotypes between healthy human individuals. CDR1 is MDHEN and CDR2 is SYDVKM in the germline V gene. Trimming removed 7 bases from V and 1 base from J, with 19 bases in between. This CDR3 has 16 amino acids. This clone was counted a single time. The assay was immunoSEQ multiplex PCR, and TCRdb's table has in-frame clones only and misses some. The data contain about a million clones, approximately 80% of them singletons. Subsets obtained from CD4+ cells comprised CD45RA+ naive and CD45RA-negative memory cells. This TCR came from a man aged 18 to 30 in good health. Some clones in this sample may be carry-over from other donors' samples. The sequenced sample consisted of memory CD4+ T cells from PBMCs. The sample's subset: CD45RA-negative fraction. The V and J genes are TRBV28 and TRBJ1-1; D may be TRBD1 (6 bases). CDR3 sequence (DNA): TGTGCCAGCACCGTAGGACCGGGGGGCGCGAACACTGAAGCTTTCTTT. Amino acid sequence: CASTVGPGGANTEAFF.